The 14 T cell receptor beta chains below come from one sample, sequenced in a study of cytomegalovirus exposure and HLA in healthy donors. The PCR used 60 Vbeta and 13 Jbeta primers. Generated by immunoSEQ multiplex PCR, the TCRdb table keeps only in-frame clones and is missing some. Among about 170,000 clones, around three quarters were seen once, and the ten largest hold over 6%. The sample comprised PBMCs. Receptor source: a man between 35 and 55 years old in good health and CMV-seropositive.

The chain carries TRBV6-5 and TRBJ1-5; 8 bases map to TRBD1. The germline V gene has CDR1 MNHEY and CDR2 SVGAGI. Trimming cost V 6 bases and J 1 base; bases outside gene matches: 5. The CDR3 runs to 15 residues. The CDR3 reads CASRTGTGSNQPQHF. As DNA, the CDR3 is TGTGCCAGCAGGACCGGGACAGGCAGCAATCAGCCCCAGCATTTT.

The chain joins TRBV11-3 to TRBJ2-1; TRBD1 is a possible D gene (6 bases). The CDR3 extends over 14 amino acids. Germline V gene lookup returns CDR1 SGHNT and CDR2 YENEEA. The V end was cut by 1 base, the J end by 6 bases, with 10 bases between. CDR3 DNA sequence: TGTGCCAGCAGCTTAGGCAGGGGCAGCAATGAGCAGTTCTTC. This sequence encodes CASSLGRGSNEQFF.

The CDR3 nucleotides read TGTGCCAGCAGCCAGGGACAGGGAAAGACGTTTAGCACAGATACGCAGTATTTT. Protein product: CASSQGQGKTFSTDTQYF. This rearrangement joins TRBV13 to TRBJ2-3, with TRBD1 matching 9 bases. CDR1 is PRHDT, CDR2 FYEKMQ, per germline (reference sequence). The CDR3 sequence is 18 residues long. V shed 5 bases and J 0 bases; nucleotides not matched to a gene: 12.

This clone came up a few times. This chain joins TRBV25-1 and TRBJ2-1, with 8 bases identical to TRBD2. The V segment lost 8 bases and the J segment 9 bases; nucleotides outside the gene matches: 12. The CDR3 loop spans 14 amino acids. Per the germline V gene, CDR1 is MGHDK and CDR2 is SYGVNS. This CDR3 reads CASGSGGVESEQFF. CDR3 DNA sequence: TGTGCCAGCGGGAGCGGGGGCGTAGAAAGTGAGCAGTTCTTC.

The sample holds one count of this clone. DNA for the CDR3: TGTGCCAGCAGAGGGGTCGAGCAGTACTTC. It codes for CASRGVEQYF. The gene calls are TRBV2 and TRBJ2-7; tentatively, D is TRBD1 (5 bases). Germline V gene lookup returns CDR1 SNHLY and CDR2 FYNNEI. Trimming stripped 6 bases from V and 6 bases from J, with 6 bases between. The CDR3 is 10 residues long.

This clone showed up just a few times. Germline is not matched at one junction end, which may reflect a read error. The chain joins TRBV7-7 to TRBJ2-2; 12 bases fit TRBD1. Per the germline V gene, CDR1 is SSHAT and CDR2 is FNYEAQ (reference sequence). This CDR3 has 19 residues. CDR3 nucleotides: TGTGCTAGCAGCTCCTCTTTAGGGGACAGGGGGCGATACACCGGGGAGCTGTTTTTT. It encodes CASSSSLGDRGRYTGELFF.

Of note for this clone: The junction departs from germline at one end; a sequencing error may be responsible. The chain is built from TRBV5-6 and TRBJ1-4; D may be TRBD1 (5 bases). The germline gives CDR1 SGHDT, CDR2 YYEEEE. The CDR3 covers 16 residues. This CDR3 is CASSLGRNTKSEKLFF. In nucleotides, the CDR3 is TGTGCCAGCAGTTTGGGGCGGAATACTAAGAGTGAAAAACTGTTTTTT.

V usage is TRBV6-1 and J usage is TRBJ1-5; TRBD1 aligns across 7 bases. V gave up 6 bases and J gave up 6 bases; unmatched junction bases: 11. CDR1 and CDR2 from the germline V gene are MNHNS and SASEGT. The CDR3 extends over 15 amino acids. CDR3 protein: CASRVDRVGGQPQHF. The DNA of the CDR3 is TGTGCCAGCAGGGTTGACAGGGTGGGTGGTCAGCCCCAGCATTTT.

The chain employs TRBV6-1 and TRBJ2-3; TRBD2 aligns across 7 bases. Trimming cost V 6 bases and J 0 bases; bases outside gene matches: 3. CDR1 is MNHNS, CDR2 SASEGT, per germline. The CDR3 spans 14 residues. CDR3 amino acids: CASRAGPSTDTQYF. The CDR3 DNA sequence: TGTGCCAGCAGAGCGGGGCCGAGCACAGATACGCAGTATTTT.

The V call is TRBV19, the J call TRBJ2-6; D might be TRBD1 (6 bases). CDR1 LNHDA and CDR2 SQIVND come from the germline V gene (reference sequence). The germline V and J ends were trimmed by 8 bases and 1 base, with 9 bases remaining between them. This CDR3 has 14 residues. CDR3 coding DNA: TGTGCCAGTTTTAGGGGGTCTGGGGCCAACGTCCTGACTTTC. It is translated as CASFRGSGANVLTF.

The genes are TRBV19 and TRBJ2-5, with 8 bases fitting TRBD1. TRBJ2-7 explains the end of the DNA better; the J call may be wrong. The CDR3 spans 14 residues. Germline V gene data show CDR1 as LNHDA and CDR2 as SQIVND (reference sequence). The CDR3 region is CASSKGTGTYEQYF. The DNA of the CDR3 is TGTGCCAGTAGTAAGGGGACAGGCACCTACGAGCAGTACTTC.

The CDR3 coding sequence is TGTGCCAGCAGCCAGCGAGGTGGAGATACGCAGTATTTT. Translation: CASSQRGGDTQYF. The gene calls are TRBV7-8 and TRBJ2-3; D remains ambiguous. This CDR3 has 13 amino acids. In germline, CDR1 is SGHVS, CDR2 FQNEAQ. The ends were cut back, 5 bases at V and 5 bases at J, with 11 bases in the middle.

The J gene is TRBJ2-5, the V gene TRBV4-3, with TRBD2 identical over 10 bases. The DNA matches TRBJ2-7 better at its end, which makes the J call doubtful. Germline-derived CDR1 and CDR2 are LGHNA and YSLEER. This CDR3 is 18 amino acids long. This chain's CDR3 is CASSQDSLTSGASYEQYF. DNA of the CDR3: TGCGCCAGCAGCCAAGATTCTCTCACTAGCGGGGCCTCCTACGAGCAGTACTTC.

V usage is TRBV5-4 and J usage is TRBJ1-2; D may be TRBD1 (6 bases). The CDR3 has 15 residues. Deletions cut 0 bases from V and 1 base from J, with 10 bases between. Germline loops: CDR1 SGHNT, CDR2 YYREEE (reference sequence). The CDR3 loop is CASSLGGGDNYGYTF. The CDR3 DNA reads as TGTGCCAGCAGCTTGGGAGGGGGTGATAACTATGGCTACACCTTC.